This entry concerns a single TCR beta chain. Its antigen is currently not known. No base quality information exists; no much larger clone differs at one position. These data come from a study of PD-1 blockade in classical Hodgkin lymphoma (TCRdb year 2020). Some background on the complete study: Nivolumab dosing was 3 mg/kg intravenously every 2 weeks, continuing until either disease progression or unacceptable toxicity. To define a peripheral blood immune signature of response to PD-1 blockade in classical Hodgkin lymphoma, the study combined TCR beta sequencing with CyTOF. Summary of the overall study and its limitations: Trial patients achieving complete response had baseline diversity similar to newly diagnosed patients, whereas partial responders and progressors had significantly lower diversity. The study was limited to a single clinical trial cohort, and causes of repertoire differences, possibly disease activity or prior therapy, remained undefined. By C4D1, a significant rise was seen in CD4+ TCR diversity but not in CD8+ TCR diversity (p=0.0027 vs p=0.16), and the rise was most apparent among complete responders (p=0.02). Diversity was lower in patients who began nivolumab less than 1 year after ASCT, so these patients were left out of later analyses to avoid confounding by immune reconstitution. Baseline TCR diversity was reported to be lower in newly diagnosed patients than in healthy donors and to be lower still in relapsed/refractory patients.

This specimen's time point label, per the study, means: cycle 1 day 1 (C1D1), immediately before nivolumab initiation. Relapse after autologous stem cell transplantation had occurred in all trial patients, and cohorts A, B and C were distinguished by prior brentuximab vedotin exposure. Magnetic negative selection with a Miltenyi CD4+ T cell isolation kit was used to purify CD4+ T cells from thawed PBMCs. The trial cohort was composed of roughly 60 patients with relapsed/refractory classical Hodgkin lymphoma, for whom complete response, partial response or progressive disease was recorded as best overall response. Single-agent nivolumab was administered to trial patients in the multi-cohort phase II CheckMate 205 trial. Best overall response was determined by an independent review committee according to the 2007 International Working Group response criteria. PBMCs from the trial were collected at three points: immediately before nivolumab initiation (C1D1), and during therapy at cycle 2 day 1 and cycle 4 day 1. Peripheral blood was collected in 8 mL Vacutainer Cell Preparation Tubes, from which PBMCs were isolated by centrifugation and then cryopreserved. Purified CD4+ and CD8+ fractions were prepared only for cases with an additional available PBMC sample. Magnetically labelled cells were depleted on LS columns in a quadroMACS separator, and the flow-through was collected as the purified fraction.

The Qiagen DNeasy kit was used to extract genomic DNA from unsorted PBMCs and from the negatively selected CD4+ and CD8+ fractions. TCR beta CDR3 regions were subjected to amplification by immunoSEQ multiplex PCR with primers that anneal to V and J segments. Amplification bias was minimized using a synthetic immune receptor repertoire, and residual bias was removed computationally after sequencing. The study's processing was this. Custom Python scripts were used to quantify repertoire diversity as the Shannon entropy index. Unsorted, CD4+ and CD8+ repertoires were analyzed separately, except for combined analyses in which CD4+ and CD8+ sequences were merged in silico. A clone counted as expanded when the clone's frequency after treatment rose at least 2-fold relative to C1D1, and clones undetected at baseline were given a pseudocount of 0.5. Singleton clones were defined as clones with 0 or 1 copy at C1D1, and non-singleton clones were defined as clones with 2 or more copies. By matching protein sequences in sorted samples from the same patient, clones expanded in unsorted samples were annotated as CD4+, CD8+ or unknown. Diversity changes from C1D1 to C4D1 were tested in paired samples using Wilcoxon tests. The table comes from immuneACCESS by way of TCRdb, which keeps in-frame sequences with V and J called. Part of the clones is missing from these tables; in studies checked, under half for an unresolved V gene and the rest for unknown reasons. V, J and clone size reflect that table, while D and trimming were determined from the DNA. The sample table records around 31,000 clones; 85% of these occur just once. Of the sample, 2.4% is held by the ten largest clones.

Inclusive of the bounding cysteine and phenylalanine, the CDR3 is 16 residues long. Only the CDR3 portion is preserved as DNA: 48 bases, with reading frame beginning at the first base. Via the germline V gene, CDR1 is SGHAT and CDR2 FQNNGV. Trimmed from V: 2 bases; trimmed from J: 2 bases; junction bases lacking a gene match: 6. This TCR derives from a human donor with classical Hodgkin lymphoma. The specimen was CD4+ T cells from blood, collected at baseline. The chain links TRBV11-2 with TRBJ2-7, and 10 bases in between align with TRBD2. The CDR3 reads CASSLLSSGRPYEQYF. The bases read TGTGCCAGCAGCTTACTATCTAGCGGGAGACCCTACGAGCAGTACTTC.